This entry lists 31 T cell receptor beta chains sequenced from one sample in a study of shared clonotypes between healthy human individuals. Libraries were prepared by immunoSEQ multiplex PCR; TCRdb keeps only in-frame clonotypes and omits some of them. Of roughly 490,000 clones in the sample, 70% to 80% were seen once. The sample consisted of PBMCs. The receptors come from a middle-aged woman in good health. Some clones in this sample may be carry-over from other donors' samples.

This chain uses TRBV19 with TRBJ2-7, with 7 positions matching TRBD1. Germline values: CDR1 LNHDA, CDR2 SQIVND (reference sequence). The junction had 8 bases not matched to a gene; V was cut back by 6 bases and J by 0 bases. There are 15 residues in the CDR3. CDR3 sequence: CASSQGQSSSYEQYF. CDR3 DNA sequence: TGTGCCAGTAGCCAGGGACAGTCGAGCTCCTACGAGCAGTACTTC.

The J gene is TRBJ1-2, the V gene TRBV27; 8 bases fit TRBD1. V shed 2 bases, J shed 8 bases, and the junction held 13 bases outside the gene matches. Per the germline V gene, CDR1 is MNHEY and CDR2 is SMNVEV (reference sequence). This CDR3 has 16 amino acids. The CDR3 here is CASSLIDRGYPGGYTF. DNA for the CDR3: TGTGCCAGCAGTTTAATAGACAGGGGCTACCCCGGCGGCTACACCTTC.

This clone has only a few counts. The V gene is TRBV7-9, the J gene TRBJ2-7; 9 nucleotides align to TRBD1. The CDR3 runs to 14 residues. In germline, CDR1 is SEHNR, CDR2 FQNEAQ (reference sequence). The J segment lost 7 bases and the V segment lost 4 bases, leaving 8 bases of the junction unmatched. The CDR3 DNA follows: TGTGCCAGCAGCTCGACAGGGGGTTCTGGGGAGCAGTACTTC. It codes for CASSSTGGSGEQYF.

The CDR3 loop reads CASSQIGTSNTGELFF. Written as DNA, the CDR3 is TGTGCCAGCTCACAAATCGGGACTTCGAACACCGGGGAGCTGTTTTTT. V and J are TRBV18 and TRBJ2-2, with D possibly TRBD2 on 6 matching bases. The CDR3 contains 16 residues. Germline V gene sequence: CDR1 KGHSH, CDR2 LQKENI. Trimming stripped 4 bases from V and 0 bases from J, with 12 bases between.

In its sample, this clone was seen a few times. The genes are TRBV30 and TRBJ2-7, with D hard to call. Germline V gene lookup returns CDR1 GTSNPN and CDR2 SVGIG (reference sequence). This CDR3 has 16 residues. V gave up 3 bases and J gave up 9 bases, with 27 bases separating them. The CDR3 reads CAWSSGKQLFLRGQYF. The CDR3 nucleotides are TGTGCCTGGAGCTCTGGAAAGCAACTCTTCCTACGAGGGCAGTACTTC.

The genes are TRBV28 and TRBJ1-4, with 12 bases lining up with TRBD1. Germline V gene lookup returns CDR1 MDHEN and CDR2 SYDVKM. The CDR3 is made up of 14 amino acids. V lost 5 bases, J lost 11 bases, and 6 bases stayed unmatched. CDR3 amino acids: CASSPGTGGTKLFF. The CDR3 bases are TGTGCCAGCAGTCCAGGGACAGGGGGCACGAAACTGTTTTTT.

This clone was picked up many times. The rearrangement joins TRBV5-4 to TRBJ1-2; D uncertain. The CDR3 is made up of 13 amino acids. In germline, CDR1 is SGHNT, CDR2 YYREEE (reference sequence). Between the trimmed V and J ends, which lost 0 bases and 8 bases, there was a span of 11 bases. CDR3 nucleotide sequence: TGTGCCAGCAGCTTGGGGGGAATTCGCGGCTACACCTTC. Translating gives CASSLGGIRGYTF.

V is TRBV11-2 and J is TRBJ2-3; D might be TRBD1 or TRBD2, each matching 5 bases. In germline, CDR1 is SGHAT, CDR2 FQNNGV. V dropped 4 bases and J dropped 4 bases, with 15 bases sitting between them. The CDR3 is 15 amino acids. The CDR3 DNA reads TGTGCCAGCAGCTCGGGACGGAGCTGGGCAGATACGCAGTATTTT. It translates to CASSSGRSWADTQYF.

The chain employs TRBV6-4 and TRBJ2-1; TRBD2 matches 9 bases. Germline V CDR1 and CDR2: MRHNA, SNTAGT. J gave up 4 bases and V 6 bases, and 10 bases lay outside the gene matches. This CDR3 is built from 16 residues. For the CDR3, the DNA is TGTGCCAGCAGCCTAACGCTAGCGGGAACGTACAATGAGCAGTTCTTC. Amino acid sequence: CASSLTLAGTYNEQFF.

A remark on this clone: One base separates it from a far larger clone, so it is likely a read error. V usage is TRBV29-1 and J usage is TRBJ2-5, with 7 bases fitting TRBD1. The CDR3 totals 12 residues. Germline V gene lookup returns CDR1 SQVTM and CDR2 ANQGSEA. This CDR3 reads CSGGTAQEAQYF. The CDR3 nucleotides read TGCAGCGGGGGGACAGCCCAAGAGGCCCAGTACTTC. Full variable domain (remainder filled in from reference TRBV29-1 and TRBJ2-5): SAVISQKPSRDICQRGTSLTIQCQVDSQVTMMFWYRQQPGQSLTLIATANQGSEATYESGFVIDKFPISRPNLTFSTLTVSNMSPEDSSIYLCSGGTAQEAQYFGPGTRLLVL.

This clone has just a few counts. The CDR3 DNA reads as TGCGGGGCCAGCTACGCCGAGCAGTACTTC. Residues: CGASYAEQYF. This chain uses TRBV20-1 with TRBJ2-7; D may be TRBD1 (5 bases). Per germline, CDR1 DFQATT and CDR2 SNEGSKA (reference sequence). This CDR3 is 10 amino acids long.

This clone was recorded once. The chain couples TRBV4-3 to TRBJ2-7, with 8 nucleotides matching TRBD1. CDR3 length: 15 residues. J was trimmed by 7 bases and V by 0 bases; bases with no gene match: 8. Germline V lookup: CDR1 LGHNA, CDR2 YSLEER. For the CDR3, the DNA is TGCGCCAGCAGCCAAGATAAGGACAGGGATCAGGAGCAGTACTTC. Protein product: CASSQDKDRDQEQYF.

Notes on this clone: This clone may be a read error of a much larger clone one base away. Other DNA sequences within the sample encode an identical CDR3. The chain employs TRBV29-1 and TRBJ2-7, with 8 bases matching TRBD2. The CDR3 has 15 residues. Germline values: CDR1 SQVTM, CDR2 ANQGSEA. The CDR3 sequence: CSVPGGASDIYEQYF. The CDR3 nucleotides are TGCAGTGTCCCCGGGGGGGCTAGCGACATTTACGAGCAGTACTTC.

DNA of the CDR3: TGTGCCAGCAGCGTAGATCCTACTCGCCAGCCCCAGCATTTT. Amino acid sequence: CASSVDPTRQPQHF. V gene TRBV9 combines with J gene TRBJ1-5; D unresolved. Per germline, CDR1 SGDLS and CDR2 YYNGEE. V gave up 0 bases and J gave up 7 bases, with 11 bases separating them. The CDR3 has 14 residues.

The chain employs TRBV30 and TRBJ2-7; 14 bases line up with TRBD2. J was trimmed by 8 bases and V by 1 base; bases with no gene match: 4. The germline CDR1 and CDR2 sequences are GTSNPN and SVGIG (reference sequence). The CDR3 spans 14 residues. This chain's CDR3 is CAWSGGTSGSKQYF. CDR3 in DNA: TGTGCCTGGAGTGGAGGGACTAGCGGGAGTAAGCAGTACTTC.

This clone was picked up a small number of times. V usage is TRBV11-2 and J usage is TRBJ2-7; D possibly uses TRBD1 or TRBD2 (5 bases each). The CDR3 has 16 amino acids. The germline V and J ends were trimmed by 0 bases and 1 base, with 13 bases remaining between them. The V gene's germline CDR1 is SGHAT and CDR2 FQNNGV. The chain's CDR3 is CASSLDGGDGSYEQYF. The CDR3 bases are TGTGCCAGCAGCTTAGATGGGGGAGATGGATCCTACGAGCAGTACTTC.

J is TRBJ1-1 and V is TRBV2, with a tentative D call TRBD1 (6 bases). Germline V gene lookup returns CDR1 SNHLY and CDR2 FYNNEI. Trimming cost V 3 bases and J 10 bases, with 18 bases left between them. This CDR3 comprises 14 residues. CDR3 in DNA: TGTGCCAGCAGTGATCAGGGGATGGAGGTAGTAGCTTTCTTT. Translated, it gives CASSDQGMEVVAFF.

The chain recombines TRBV28 with TRBJ2-5; 12 nucleotides match TRBD2. TRBJ2-7 matches the DNA end more closely, so the J call is doubtful. The CDR3 runs to 14 residues. Germline CDR1 MDHEN, CDR2 SYDVKM. This CDR3 is CASASGREIDEQYF. CDR3 DNA: TGTGCCAGTGCTAGCGGGAGGGAGATCGACGAGCAGTACTTC.

This chain links TRBV2 with TRBJ2-5; possible D gene TRBD1, 5 bases. The CDR3 runs 14 residues. V lost 6 bases and J lost 5, with 16 bases in between. Germline-derived CDR1 and CDR2 are SNHLY and FYNNEI. In DNA, the CDR3 is TGTGCCAGCAGACAGGAAGGTGGGTTGGAGACCCAGTACTTC. Residues: CASRQEGGLETQYF.

CDR3 coding DNA: TGCAGCGTTGAGGTGACTAGCGGGATGGCAGATACGCAGTATTTT. It yields the protein CSVEVTSGMADTQYF. The chain has TRBV29-1 and TRBJ2-3; 11 bases map to TRBD2. In germline, CDR1 is SQVTM, CDR2 ANQGSEA. Germline trimming cut 3 bases from V and 4 bases from J; bases unmatched to any gene: 6. The length of the CDR3 is 15 residues.

This clone occurred once. The chain has TRBV15 and TRBJ2-1, with unresolved D. The CDR3 length is 15 residues. Trimming stripped 1 base from V and 6 bases from J, with 13 bases between. Germline lookup yields CDR1 LNHNV and CDR2 YYDKDF (reference sequence). CDR3 coding DNA: TGTGCCACCAGCAGAGCGCCAACCGGTGCCAATGAGCAGTTCTTC. Its translation: CATSRAPTGANEQFF.

This chain uses TRBV30 with TRBJ2-7; D tentatively fits TRBD1 or TRBD2 (6 bases each). V was cut by 2 bases and J by 2 bases, with 10 bases left in between. CDR3 length equals 13 residues. Germline V gene lookup returns CDR1 GTSNPN and CDR2 SVGIG (reference sequence). CDR3 sequence reads: CAWSRGVPYEQYF. DNA of the CDR3: TGTGCCTGGAGTAGGGGGGTCCCCTACGAGCAGTACTTC.

In this sample, this clone turned up many times. The chain is built from TRBV27 and TRBJ2-7, with TRBD2 as a possible D gene (6 bases). The CDR3 extends over 12 amino acids. Trimming took off 5 bases at V and 5 bases at J, with 10 bases between the two ends. Germline V gives CDR1 MNHEY, CDR2 SMNVEV (reference sequence). The CDR3 region is CASSTRLDEQYF. In DNA form, the CDR3 reads TGTGCCAGCAGTACAAGACTAGACGAGCAGTACTTC.

Of note for this clone: This clone may be a read error of a much larger clone one base away. The chain combines TRBV29-1 with TRBJ2-3; 8 nucleotides align to TRBD1. The CDR3 spans 11 residues. J lost 7 bases, V lost 7 bases, and 4 bases had no gene match. The germline CDR1 and CDR2 sequences are SQVTM and ANQGSEA. This chain's CDR3 is CSADRGYTQYF. In DNA form, the CDR3 reads TGCAGCGCAGACAGGGGTTATACGCAGTATTTT.

The rearrangement links TRBV6-5 to TRBJ1-1; D is ambiguous. Trimming pared 10 bases from V and 5 bases from J, leaving 17 bases between. The CDR3 spans 13 residues. Looked up from germline, CDR1 is MNHEY and CDR2 is SVGAGI. The CDR3 here is CATRRSLRTEAFF. The CDR3 DNA reads TGTGCCACCAGGAGGTCCCTGAGAACTGAAGCTTTCTTT.

Comment on this clone: At the DNA level, this CDR3 is encoded by other sequences in the same sample as well. The chain couples TRBV7-2 to TRBJ2-3; no clear D gene. CDR1 and CDR2 from the germline V gene are SGHTA and FQGNSA. The CDR3 is 13 residues long. Trimming removed 0 bases at V and 4 bases at J, with 5 bases between. CDR3 sequence: CASSLAGADTQYF. The CDR3 coding sequence is TGTGCCAGCAGCTTAGCTGGAGCAGATACGCAGTATTTT.

The chain uses TRBV28 and TRBJ2-7, with a possible D match to TRBD2 (6 bases). The CDR3 has 13 amino acids. Trimming took 3 bases from V and 6 from J, leaving 12 bases between them. Germline-derived CDR1 and CDR2 are MDHEN and SYDVKM. CDR3 loop: CASSLVASAEQYF. Written as DNA, the CDR3 is TGTGCCAGCAGTTTGGTGGCTAGCGCCGAGCAGTACTTC. The whole variable domain, filled in from reference TRBV28 and TRBJ2-7, reads DVKVTQSSRYLVKRTGEKVFLECVQDMDHENMFWYRQDPGLGLRLIYFSYDVKMKEKGDIPEGYSVSREKKERFSLILESASTNQTSMYLCASSLVASAEQYFGPGTRLTVT.

The chain carries TRBV10-3 and TRBJ2-5, with D maybe TRBD1 (6 bases). This CDR3 has 13 residues. V lost 3 bases and J 5 bases, leaving 10 bases between the germline ends. Per the germline V gene, CDR1 is ENHRY and CDR2 is SYGVKD. Written as DNA, the CDR3 is TGTGCCATCAGTGATAGGGGGATGGAGACCCAGTACTTC. This encodes CAISDRGMETQYF.

The V gene is TRBV27, the J gene TRBJ2-7; a weak D match, TRBD1 (6 bases). V lost 4 bases, J lost 1 base, and 8 bases lay in between. The CDR3 totals 13 residues. Germline values: CDR1 MNHEY, CDR2 SMNVEV (reference sequence). Here the CDR3 reads CASSSGQSYEQYF. The CDR3 coding sequence is TGTGCCAGCAGTTCCGGACAGTCCTACGAGCAGTACTTC.

The chain joins TRBV19 to TRBJ1-4; D is uncertain. The V and J ends lost 8 bases and 0 bases respectively, with 16 bases between them. CDR3 length: 16 residues. CDR1 is LNHDA and CDR2 is SQIVND in the germline V gene (reference sequence). CDR3 sequence reads: CASRAGFYATNEKLFF. DNA for the CDR3: TGTGCCAGTCGAGCGGGATTTTATGCAACTAATGAAAAACTGTTTTTT.

This sequence joins TRBV28 and TRBJ1-2; D not certain. CDR3 length: 16 residues. Trimming stripped 7 bases from V and 7 bases from J, with 25 bases between. The germline V gene has CDR1 MDHEN and CDR2 SYDVKM. The CDR3 sequence is CASTERPGSPVGGYTF. CDR3 nucleotides: TGTGCCAGCACCGAAAGGCCGGGCTCCCCCGTAGGTGGCTACACCTTC.